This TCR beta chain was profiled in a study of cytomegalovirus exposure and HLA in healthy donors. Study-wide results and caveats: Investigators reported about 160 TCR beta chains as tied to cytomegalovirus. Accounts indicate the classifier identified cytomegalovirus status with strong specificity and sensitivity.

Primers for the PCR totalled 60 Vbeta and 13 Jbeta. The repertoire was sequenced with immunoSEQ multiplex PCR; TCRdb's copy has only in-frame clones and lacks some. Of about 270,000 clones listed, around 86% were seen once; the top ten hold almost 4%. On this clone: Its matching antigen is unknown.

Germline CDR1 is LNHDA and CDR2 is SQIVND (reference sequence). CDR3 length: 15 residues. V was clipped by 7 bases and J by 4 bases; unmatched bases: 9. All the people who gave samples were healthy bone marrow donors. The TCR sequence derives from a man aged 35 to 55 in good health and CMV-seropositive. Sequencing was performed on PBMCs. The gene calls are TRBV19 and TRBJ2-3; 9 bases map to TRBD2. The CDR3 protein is CASTLSSGTADTQYF. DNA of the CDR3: TGTGCCAGTACCTTATCTAGCGGGACGGCAGATACGCAGTATTTT.